What follows are 17 T cell receptor beta chains derived from one specimen sequenced in a study of regulatory T cells in long-lasting Graves disease. CDR3 regions were amplified by Arm-PCR using iRepertoire HTBI primers to build TCR beta libraries. Via MiXCR, TCRdb re-called the multiplex PCR reads, giving one row per CDR3 protein. The sample holds 350,000 to 500,000 distinct CDR3 sequences, under 25% seen once. Time point in this sample: persistent/refractory GD, antithyroid drugs over 5 years with positive TRAb. Isolated PBMC RNA provided the starting material for the TCR library. The sequencing used peripheral blood mononuclear cells (PBMCs), collected when the disease was refractory, from a patient treated with antithyroid drugs. The receptors stem from a female donor with Graves disease.

This clonotype appeared many times. This chain uses TRBV5-1 with TRBJ2-6, with no clear D. This CDR3 is 15 amino acids long. Per the germline V gene, CDR1 is SGHRS and CDR2 is YFSETQ. V lost 3 bases and J lost 5, with 12 bases in between. Written as DNA, the CDR3 is TGCGCCAGCAGCTCCGACTCAATAAGGGCCAACGTCCTGACTTTC. Translation: CASSSDSIRANVLTF. The whole variable domain, remainder taken from reference TRBV5-1 and TRBJ2-6, is KAGVTQTPRYLIKTRGQQVTLSCSPISGHRSVSWYQQTPGQGLQFLFEYFSETQRNKGNFPGRFSGRQFSNSRSEMNVSTLELGDSALYLCASSSDSIRANVLTFGAGSRLTVL.

This clonotype has only one observation. The chain combines TRBV20-1 with TRBJ2-1; 7 nucleotides line up with TRBD2. The CDR3 loop spans 16 amino acids. The germline gives CDR1 DFQATT, CDR2 SNEGSKA (reference sequence). V was pared by 6 bases and J by 4 bases, with 15 bases of the junction left unmatched. The CDR3 loop reads CSAPTPSSGSYNEQFF. In DNA form, the CDR3 reads TGCAGTGCCCCTACCCCCTCTAGCGGCTCTTACAATGAGCAGTTCTTC.

V usage is TRBV7-9 and J usage is TRBJ1-5, with a possible D match to TRBD1 (5 bases). This CDR3 region has 15 residues. V shed 5 bases and J shed 5 bases, with 16 bases lying between them. Germline loops: CDR1 SEHNR, CDR2 FQNEAQ (reference sequence). CDR3 loop: CASSHSGHRDQPQHF. In nucleotides, the CDR3 is TGTGCCAGCAGCCACTCCGGACATCGCGATCAGCCCCAGCATTTT. Full variable domain (rest looked up from reference TRBV7-9 and TRBJ1-5): DTGVSQNPRHKITKRGQNVTFRCDPISEHNRLYWYRQTLGQGPEFLTYFQNEAQLEKSRLLSDRFSAERPKGSFSTLEIQRTEQGDSAMYLCASSHSGHRDQPQHFGDGTRLSIL.

This clonotype was seen more than once but under ten times. The genes are TRBV7-9 and TRBJ1-2; TRBD1 might be the D (5 bases). Trimming pared 5 bases from V and 0 bases from J, leaving 13 bases between. CDR3 length: 15 residues. The germline V gene has CDR1 SEHNR and CDR2 FQNEAQ (reference sequence). The CDR3 sequence is CASSPTGEANYGYTF. The CDR3 DNA is TGTGCCAGCAGCCCAACGGGGGAAGCTAACTATGGCTACACCTTC.

This clonotype was observed once. The V gene is TRBV12-3 or TRBV12-4, the J gene TRBJ2-3; no definite D call. The CDR3 sequence is 13 residues long. V was trimmed by 7 bases and J by 0 bases, leaving 8 bases between them. The DNA of the CDR3 is TGTGCCAGCAACAAGGGTAGCACAGATACGCAGTATTTT. It translates to CASNKGSTDTQYF.

The J gene is TRBJ2-3, the V gene TRBV28; weak D call: TRBD2 (6 bases). The CDR3 is 15 residues long. CDR1 and CDR2 (germline): MDHEN, SYDVKM. Between the trimmed V and J ends, which lost 6 bases and 2 bases, there was a span of 15 bases. The CDR3 reads CASRTLSGSTDTQYF. CDR3 sequence (DNA): TGTGCCAGCAGGACCCTTAGCGGATCCACAGATACGCAGTATTTT.

In its sample, this clonotype was seen a few times. The chain recombines TRBV20-1 with TRBJ1-2; D unclear. This CDR3 is built from 12 residues. The germline V gene encodes CDR1 DFQATT and CDR2 SNEGSKA (reference sequence). CDR3 sequence reads: CSPGGTNYGYTF. The CDR3 DNA sequence: TGCAGCCCCGGAGGGACTAACTATGGCTACACCTTC.

This clonotype was observed at least ten times. The chain combines TRBV5-1 with TRBJ2-7; D unresolved. CDR1 and CDR2 (germline): SGHRS, YFSETQ. The V end lost 0 bases, the J end lost 5 bases, and 9 bases lay between the germline ends. This CDR3 contains 13 residues. In DNA form, the CDR3 reads TGCGCCAGCAGCTTGGGGGTCGGCGACGAGCAGTACTTC. Translated: CASSLGVGDEQYF.

This clonotype was counted many times. This chain joins TRBV12-3 or TRBV12-4 and TRBJ2-7; perhaps D is TRBD1 or TRBD2 (5 bases each). The ends were cut back, 6 bases at V and 6 bases at J, with 15 bases in the middle. The CDR3 runs to 13 residues. The DNA of the CDR3 is TGTGCCAGCAGGCCGGGGACCGAGGGCGAGCAGTACTTC. It translates to CASRPGTEGEQYF.

In this sample, this clonotype turned up many times. The genes are TRBV6-5 and TRBJ1-1; tentatively, D is TRBD1 (6 bases). The CDR3 loop spans 14 amino acids. The V gene's germline CDR1 is MNHEY and CDR2 SVGAGI. V lost 2 bases and J lost 4, with 11 bases in between. The DNA of the CDR3 is TGTGCCAGCAGTTACGGGGACACGGGCACTGAAGCTTTCTTT. The encoded protein is CASSYGDTGTEAFF.

This clonotype was counted between two and nine times. This chain joins TRBV3-1 and TRBJ2-1; TRBD2 is a possible D gene (5 bases). V was shortened by 1 base and J by 10 bases, with 5 bases between the two germline ends. The CDR3 consists of 11 residues. Germline CDR1 and CDR2: LGHDT and YNNKEL (reference sequence). The DNA of the CDR3 is TGTGCCAGCAGCCAAGGGAGGGAGCAGTTCTTC. Translation gives CASSQGREQFF.

The chain combines TRBV7-9 with TRBJ1-5; D unclear. Germline V gene lookup returns CDR1 SEHNR and CDR2 FQNEAQ (reference sequence). V dropped 3 bases and J dropped 7 bases, with 10 bases sitting between them. The CDR3 totals 13 residues. The CDR3 sequence: CASSLDAGQPQHF. The DNA of the CDR3 is TGTGCCAGCAGCTTGGATGCGGGGCAGCCCCAGCATTTT. The full variable domain, in which reference TRBV7-9 and TRBJ1-5 provide the parts outside the CDR3, is DTGVSQNPRHKITKRGQNVTFRCDPISEHNRLYWYRQTLGQGPEFLTYFQNEAQLEKSRLLSDRFSAERPKGSFSTLEIQRTEQGDSAMYLCASSLDAGQPQHFGDGTRLSIL.

There are many counts of this clonotype. This sequence joins TRBV20-1 and TRBJ1-1; D possibly corresponds to TRBD1 (5 bases). Germline V gene data show CDR1 as DFQATT and CDR2 as SNEGSKA (reference sequence). This CDR3 region has 13 residues. Trimming took 0 bases from V and 5 from J, leaving 10 bases between them. The CDR3 DNA sequence: TGCAGTGCTAGAGATCAGGGTGGGACTGAAGCTTTCTTT. Its translation: CSARDQGGTEAFF.

This clonotype was picked up a small number of times. The rearrangement uses TRBV19 and TRBJ2-2, with TRBD2 matching 10 bases. Germline values: CDR1 LNHDA, CDR2 SQIVND (reference sequence). V gave up 1 base and J gave up 3 bases; unmatched junction bases: 17. This CDR3 is built from 21 residues. This CDR3 is CASSIGSRGKTSGLYTGELFF. In DNA form, the CDR3 reads TGTGCCAGTAGTATAGGAAGCAGGGGCAAGACTAGCGGGCTTTACACCGGGGAGCTGTTTTTT.

This clonotype turned up a few times. This rearrangement joins TRBV12-3 or TRBV12-4 to TRBJ2-1, with 10 positions matching TRBD2. This CDR3 contains 15 residues. J gave up 7 bases and V 7 bases, and 10 bases lay outside the gene matches. The CDR3 DNA sequence: TGTGCCAGCATCGGGCCGGCTAGCGGGGGTAATGAGCAGTTCTTC. Its translation is CASIGPASGGNEQFF.

This clonotype was picked up many times. This chain connects TRBV2 to TRBJ1-1, with a tentative D call TRBD1 (5 bases). The CDR3 loop spans 13 amino acids. V shed 9 bases and J shed 2 bases, with 13 bases lying between them. Germline CDR1 and CDR2: SNHLY and FYNNEI. The CDR3 DNA reads as TGTGCCAGTTCGGTGGACACCAACACTGAAGCTTTCTTT. It is translated as CASSVDTNTEAFF. The full variable domain, in which reference TRBV2 and TRBJ1-1 provide the parts outside the CDR3, is EPEVTQTPSHQVTQMGQEVILRCVPISNHLYFYWYRQILGQKVEFLVSFYNNEISEKSEIFDDQFSVERPDGSNFTLKIRSTKLEDSAMYFCASSVDTNTEAFFGQGTRLTVV.

A few counts support this clonotype. The chain carries TRBV5-1 and TRBJ1-1, with 7 bases aligning to TRBD1. Unmatched junction bases numbered 13, after V lost 3 bases and J lost 2 bases. The CDR3 covers 17 residues. Per the germline V gene, CDR1 is SGHRS and CDR2 is YFSETQ. As DNA, the CDR3 is TGCGCCAGCAGCTCAATACGGGACAGCGACACTAACACTGAAGCTTTCTTT. This gives the protein CASSSIRDSDTNTEAFF. Full variable domain (outside the CDR3, taken from reference TRBV5-1 and TRBJ1-1): KAGVTQTPRYLIKTRGQQVTLSCSPISGHRSVSWYQQTPGQGLQFLFEYFSETQRNKGNFPGRFSGRQFSNSRSEMNVSTLELGDSALYLCASSSIRDSDTNTEAFFGQGTRLTVV.